The 14 T cell receptor beta chains reported below all come from one sample, sequenced in a study of blood T cells in healthy people across ages. Together with a sample-barcoded 5' primer, a J-beta primer mix was included in a second PCR lasting about 7 to 11 cycles. MiXCR, applied by TCRdb to the 5' RACE reads, yields one record per CDR3 protein. The profile shows some 900,000 distinct CDR3 sequences, 48% of them singletons. The sequencing sample was made of blood. The source is a man aged 30 to 39 in good health.

CDR3 nucleotide sequence: TGTGCCATCAGTCCCAGACAGGGACTGGGCACTGAAGCTTTCTTT. Amino acid sequence: CAISPRQGLGTEAFF. V usage is TRBV10-3 and J usage is TRBJ1-1; 7 bases fit TRBD1. Germline CDR1 and CDR2: ENHRY and SYGVKD. The CDR3 totals 15 residues. With V trimmed by 5 bases and J by 4 bases, 10 bases remained unmatched.

V gene TRBV12-3 or TRBV12-4 combines with J gene TRBJ2-5, with 8 bases identical to TRBD1. The J call may be wrong; the DNA end is better matched by TRBJ2-7. The CDR3 length is 16 residues. CDR3 sequence reads: CASSDYGTGRSYEQYF. CDR3 in DNA: TGTGCCAGCAGCGACTATGGGACAGGTCGATCCTACGAGCAGTACTTC.

Concerning this clonotype: Its ends do not fully match the called genes, so a read error is possible. V usage is TRBV5-5 and J usage is TRBJ1-2, with D unresolved. The CDR3 runs 15 residues. Germline-derived CDR1 and CDR2 are SGHKS and YYEKEE (reference sequence). The CDR3 DNA is TGTACCAGCAGCTTCCAGGTGACAAGAGTCTATGGCTACACCTTC. Amino acids: CTSSFQVTRVYGYTF.

The rearrangement joins TRBV5-4 to TRBJ1-6; D perhaps matches TRBD1 (6 bases). This CDR3 region has 14 residues. Trimming removed 4 bases at V and 7 bases at J, with 12 bases between. Germline values: CDR1 SGHNT, CDR2 YYREEE (reference sequence). The DNA for the CDR3 is TGTGCCAGCAGCGTACAGGGAAGGAATTCACCCCTCCACTTT. It yields the protein CASSVQGRNSPLHF.

This sequence joins TRBV6-5 and TRBJ1-1, with D perhaps matching TRBD1 (5 bases). Germline-derived CDR1 and CDR2 are MNHEY and SVGAGI. V lost 0 bases and J 7 bases, leaving 15 bases between the germline ends. This CDR3 region has 15 residues. The CDR3 nucleotides read TGTGCCAGCAGTTACTCGACAGTGAGTCTTGATGAAGCTTTCTTT. The encoded protein is CASSYSTVSLDEAFF.

In this sample, this clonotype turned up once. The CDR3 here is CASLAGNVLTF. The CDR3 nucleotides are TGCGCCAGCCTGGCGGGCAACGTCCTGACTTTC. The chain joins TRBV5-1 to TRBJ2-6; possible D gene TRBD2, 5 bases. V was trimmed by 7 bases and J by 9 bases, leaving 8 bases between them. The length of the CDR3 is 11 residues. Per the germline V gene, CDR1 is SGHRS and CDR2 is YFSETQ. Combining the CDR3 with reference TRBV5-1 and TRBJ2-6 gives the whole variable domain KAGVTQTPRYLIKTRGQQVTLSCSPISGHRSVSWYQQTPGQGLQFLFEYFSETQRNKGNFPGRFSGRQFSNSRSEMNVSTLELGDSALYLCASLAGNVLTFGAGSRLTVL.

As concerns this clonotype: Germline is not matched at one junction end, which may reflect a read error. The rearrangement links TRBV5-1 to TRBJ1-1, with D possibly matching TRBD1 (5 bases). CDR3 length: 15 residues. Looked up from germline, CDR1 is SGHRS and CDR2 is YFSETQ. Here the CDR3 DNA reads TGCGCTAGCAGCTTGGCCGGCGTCGGGGCCACTGAAGCTTTCTTT. Amino acids: CASSLAGVGATEAFF.

The gene calls are TRBV6-5 and TRBJ2-2, with D possibly being TRBD2 (5 bases). Per the germline V gene, CDR1 is MNHEY and CDR2 is SVGAGI. The germline V and J ends were trimmed by 2 bases and 7 bases, with 14 bases remaining between them. This CDR3 contains 15 residues. The CDR3 nucleotides read TGTGCCAGCAGTTACCGCATAAGAGGGAACGGGGAGCTGTTTTTT. It is translated as CASSYRIRGNGELFF.

The table lists this clonotype with a few counts. This sequence joins TRBV11-2 and TRBJ2-3; D is ambiguous. Germline lookup yields CDR1 SGHAT and CDR2 FQNNGV. This CDR3 has 14 amino acids. Trimming cost V 0 bases and J 7 bases, with 11 bases left between them. CDR3 amino acids: CASSLEGKVNTQYF. CDR3 DNA sequence: TGTGCCAGCAGCTTAGAGGGGAAGGTGAATACGCAGTATTTT.

In its sample, this clonotype was seen a few times. The genes are TRBV4-2 and TRBJ2-2, with TRBD2 identical over 13 bases. The germline V gene has CDR1 LGHNA and CDR2 YNFKEQ. J was trimmed by 2 bases and V by 6 bases; bases with no gene match: 6. The CDR3 contains 17 residues. This CDR3 reads CASSPGTSGANTGELFF. The CDR3 DNA sequence: TGTGCCAGCAGTCCAGGGACTAGCGGGGCCAACACCGGGGAGCTGTTTTTT.

The sample holds a few counts of this clonotype. The V gene is TRBV10-2, the J gene TRBJ1-5; no definite D call. V lost 2 bases, J lost 7 bases, and 9 bases lay in between. The germline gives CDR1 WSHSY, CDR2 SAAADI. The CDR3 totals 13 residues. The CDR3, as DNA: TGCGCCAGCAGTGAGCTTACAAGACAGCCCCAGCATTTT. Translated: CASSELTRQPQHF.

The chain carries TRBV29-1 and TRBJ1-1; no firm D call. Trimming took off 5 bases at V and 0 bases at J, with 10 bases between the two ends. CDR1 SQVTM and CDR2 ANQGSEA come from the germline V gene. The length of the CDR3 is 13 residues. CDR3 sequence: CSVSQVLNTEAFF. The CDR3, as DNA: TGCAGCGTTTCGCAGGTATTGAACACTGAAGCTTTCTTT.

The V gene is TRBV10-3, the J gene TRBJ1-5; perhaps TRBD1 as D (6 bases). With 6 bases removed from V and 0 bases from J, the gap between germline ends came to 9 bases. This CDR3 has 14 amino acids. Germline lookup yields CDR1 ENHRY and CDR2 SYGVKD. The CDR3 DNA is TGTGCCATCAGCCCGGACAGTAGCAATCAGCCCCAGCATTTT. Protein: CAISPDSSNQPQHF.

The table lists this clonotype with a few counts. The rearrangement links TRBV5-8 to TRBJ2-3; D not resolved. This CDR3 spans 17 amino acids. Germline CDR1 and CDR2: SGHTS and YDEGEE. Trimming left V 0 bases short and J 0 bases short, with 14 bases between. The CDR3 reads CASSLARQIPSTDTQYF. The CDR3 nucleotides read TGTGCCAGCAGCTTGGCCAGACAAATACCTAGCACAGATACGCAGTATTTT.